These T cell receptor beta chains were read from a single sample in a study of T cells in localized non-small cell lung cancer. Here immunoSEQ multiplex PCR was the method, and the copy in TCRdb shows in-frame clones only, minus some. The data show about 75,000 clones, around 84% seen once. The sequencing used peripheral blood, collected before any cancer treatment. The origin of the receptors is a female donor of 60 years or more with stage I lung adenocarcinoma. The CDR3 runs from the conserved cysteine through the conserved F or W. Fields, in order: V gene, D gene, J gene, clone size, CDR3 protein, CDR3 DNA. The D gene is left open where the match is weak. The size field is filled for only some rows; it gives once, few, many or a size class.

V gene: TRBV7-2; D gene: NA; J gene: TRBJ1-1; clone size: NA; CDR3 protein: CASSYGWAEAFF; CDR3 DNA: TGTGCCAGCAGCTACGGTTGGGCTGAAGCTTTCTTT
V gene: TRBV4-3; D gene: NA; J gene: TRBJ1-2; clone size: few; CDR3 protein: CASSQVSANYGYTF; CDR3 DNA: TGCGCCAGCAGCCAAGTTTCAGCCAACTATGGCTACACCTTC
V gene: TRBV5-1; D gene: TRBD2; J gene: TRBJ2-5; clone size: NA; CDR3 protein: CASTKGRDKTQYF; CDR3 DNA: TGCGCCAGCACCAAGGGGAGGGATAAGACCCAGTACTTC
V gene: TRBV2; D gene: TRBD1; J gene: TRBJ2-5; clone size: NA; CDR3 protein: CASSKQGSQETQYF; CDR3 DNA: TGTGCCAGCAGCAAACAGGGGAGCCAAGAGACCCAGTACTTC
V gene: TRBV2; D gene: NA; J gene: TRBJ2-4; clone size: NA; CDR3 protein: CASGGGLGYIQYF; CDR3 DNA: TGTGCCAGCGGCGGAGGGTTAGGTTACATTCAGTACTTC
V gene: TRBV5-6; D gene: NA; J gene: TRBJ1-3; clone size: NA; CDR3 protein: CASSLGQGNTIYF; CDR3 DNA: TGTGCCAGCAGCTTGGGGCAGGGAAACACCATATATTTT
V gene: TRBV28; D gene: NA; J gene: TRBJ2-7; clone size: few; CDR3 protein: CASSDPYEQYF; CDR3 DNA: TGTGCCAGCAGTGACCCCTACGAGCAGTACTTC
V gene: TRBV6-5; D gene: NA; J gene: TRBJ1-1; clone size: NA; CDR3 protein: CASSRTGHTEAFF; CDR3 DNA: TGTGCCAGCAGTAGGACGGGGCACACTGAAGCTTTCTTT
V gene: TRBV4-2; D gene: TRBD1; J gene: TRBJ1-4; clone size: NA; CDR3 protein: CASSQDLQGATNEKLFF; CDR3 DNA: TGTGCCAGCAGCCAAGATTTACAGGGGGCCACTAATGAAAAACTGTTTTTT
V gene: TRBV5-1; D gene: NA; J gene: TRBJ1-4; clone size: NA; CDR3 protein: CASSQGSTTNEKLFF; CDR3 DNA: TGCGCCAGCAGCCAAGGGTCAACAACTAATGAAAAACTGTTTTTT
V gene: TRBV7-7; D gene: NA; J gene: TRBJ2-2; clone size: NA; CDR3 protein: CASSPTGREHGELFF; CDR3 DNA: TGTGCTAGCAGCCCGACAGGGCGGGAGCACGGGGAGCTGTTTTTT
V gene: TRBV5-1; D gene: NA; J gene: TRBJ1-1; clone size: NA; CDR3 protein: CASGEGTAEAFF; CDR3 DNA: TGCGCCAGCGGAGAGGGGACGGCTGAAGCTTTCTTT
V gene: TRBV5-6; D gene: NA; J gene: TRBJ2-7; clone size: NA; CDR3 protein: CASSLVSENEQYF; CDR3 DNA: TGTGCCAGCAGCTTGGTGTCCGAGAACGAGCAGTACTTC
V gene: TRBV5-1; D gene: NA; J gene: TRBJ2-7; clone size: NA; CDR3 protein: CASGEDRGHLGEQYF; CDR3 DNA: TGCGCCAGCGGGGAGGACCGCGGTCATTTGGGGGAGCAGTACTTC
V gene: TRBV11-2; D gene: TRBD1; J gene: TRBJ2-2; clone size: few; CDR3 protein: CASRQTGASNTGELFF; CDR3 DNA: TGTGCCAGCAGGCAAACAGGGGCATCGAACACCGGGGAGCTGTTTTTT
V gene: TRBV5-1; D gene: NA; J gene: TRBJ1-4; clone size: NA; CDR3 protein: CASSLGVGAGEKLFF; CDR3 DNA: TGCGCCAGCAGCTTGGGCGTCGGAGCGGGTGAAAAACTGTTTTTT
V gene: TRBV27; D gene: TRBD1; J gene: TRBJ1-5; clone size: NA; CDR3 protein: CASSLRGQGDGNQPQHF; CDR3 DNA: TGTGCCAGCAGTTTGCGAGGCCAGGGGGACGGCAATCAGCCCCAGCATTTT
V gene: TRBV13; D gene: NA; J gene: TRBJ2-7; clone size: NA; CDR3 protein: CASSLGLRGWGEQYF; CDR3 DNA: TGTGCCAGCAGCTTAGGCCTTAGGGGTTGGGGCGAGCAGTACTTC
V gene: TRBV5-6; D gene: NA; J gene: TRBJ2-5; clone size: NA; CDR3 protein: CASSSESESRQETQYF; CDR3 DNA: TGTGCCAGTTCCTCCGAGAGCGAATCACGCCAAGAGACCCAGTACTTC
V gene: TRBV5-1; D gene: TRBD2; J gene: TRBJ2-7; clone size: few; CDR3 protein: CASSLSSSGVYEQYF; CDR3 DNA: TGCGCCAGCAGCTTGTCGTCTAGCGGAGTCTACGAGCAGTACTTC
V gene: TRBV30; D gene: TRBD1; J gene: TRBJ1-1; clone size: NA; CDR3 protein: CAWNWGQPNEAFF; CDR3 DNA: TGTGCCTGGAACTGGGGACAGCCTAACGAAGCTTTCTTT
V gene: TRBV19; D gene: TRBD2; J gene: TRBJ2-7; clone size: NA; CDR3 protein: CASRLREGLSEQYF; CDR3 DNA: TGTGCCAGTAGGTTGCGGGAGGGCCTCTCCGAGCAGTACTTC
V gene: TRBV5-6; D gene: NA; J gene: TRBJ1-4; clone size: NA; CDR3 protein: CASSPDSTNEKLFF; CDR3 DNA: TGTGCCAGCAGCCCAGACAGTACTAATGAAAAACTGTTTTTT
V gene: TRBV6-1; D gene: NA; J gene: TRBJ2-2; clone size: NA; CDR3 protein: CASSELRQNTGELFF; CDR3 DNA: TGTGCCAGCAGTGAACTGCGACAGAACACCGGGGAGCTGTTTTTT
V gene: TRBV19; D gene: NA; J gene: TRBJ2-1; clone size: medium-sized; CDR3 protein: CASSIVAGSYNEQFF; CDR3 DNA: TGTGCCAGTAGTATAGTTGCGGGGTCCTACAATGAGCAGTTCTTC
V gene: TRBV19; D gene: NA; J gene: TRBJ1-4; clone size: NA; CDR3 protein: CASKGSVSNEKLFF; CDR3 DNA: TGTGCCAGTAAAGGTTCCGTGTCTAATGAAAAACTGTTTTTT
V gene: TRBV14; D gene: TRBD1; J gene: TRBJ1-1; clone size: NA; CDR3 protein: CASSQDVRDSSTEAFF; CDR3 DNA: TGTGCCAGCAGCCAAGATGTGAGGGACAGCAGCACTGAAGCTTTCTTT
V gene: TRBV6-1; D gene: TRBD2; J gene: TRBJ2-3; clone size: few; CDR3 protein: CASRTGTSGDTQYF; CDR3 DNA: TGTGCCAGCAGAACCGGGACTAGCGGGGATACGCAGTATTTT
V gene: TRBV19; D gene: NA; J gene: TRBJ2-7; clone size: NA; CDR3 protein: CASSIELAPTYEQYF; CDR3 DNA: TGTGCCAGTAGTATAGAACTAGCTCCAACATACGAGCAGTACTTC
V gene: TRBV6-4; D gene: TRBD1; J gene: TRBJ2-2; clone size: NA; CDR3 protein: CASRGQGPAGELFF; CDR3 DNA: TGTGCCAGCCGGGGACAGGGGCCCGCCGGGGAGCTGTTTTTT
V gene: TRBV4-3; D gene: TRBD2; J gene: TRBJ2-2; clone size: NA; CDR3 protein: CASSLRGGTGELFF; CDR3 DNA: TGCGCCAGCAGCCTGCGGGGGGGCACCGGGGAGCTGTTTTTT
V gene: TRBV20-1; D gene: NA; J gene: TRBJ1-4; clone size: NA; CDR3 protein: CSAREGAELFF; CDR3 DNA: TGCAGTGCTAGAGAGGGCGCGGAACTGTTTTTT
V gene: TRBV6-1; D gene: TRBD2; J gene: TRBJ2-1; clone size: NA; CDR3 protein: CASSQLRAGSNEQFF; CDR3 DNA: TGTGCCAGCAGCCAACTCCGAGCGGGAAGCAATGAGCAGTTCTTC
V gene: TRBV29-1; D gene: TRBD2; J gene: TRBJ2-2; clone size: NA; CDR3 protein: CSVPQGIAGENTGELFF; CDR3 DNA: TGCAGCGTTCCCCAGGGAATAGCGGGGGAGAACACCGGGGAGCTGTTTTTT
V gene: TRBV27; D gene: NA; J gene: TRBJ2-6; clone size: NA; CDR3 protein: CASSKEFRGANVLTF; CDR3 DNA: TGTGCCAGCAGTAAGGAGTTTCGAGGGGCCAACGTCCTGACTTTC
V gene: TRBV4-2; D gene: TRBD2; J gene: TRBJ2-1; clone size: NA; CDR3 protein: CASSQDGRTSGRFEQFF; CDR3 DNA: TGTGCCAGCAGCCAAGATGGGAGGACTAGCGGGCGATTTGAGCAGTTCTTC
V gene: TRBV7-8; D gene: NA; J gene: TRBJ1-6; clone size: NA; CDR3 protein: CASSLVAGAKSSYNSPLHF; CDR3 DNA: TGTGCCAGCAGCTTAGTCGCGGGGGCGAAAAGCTCCTATAATTCACCCCTCCACTTT
V gene: TRBV14; D gene: TRBD2; J gene: TRBJ2-1; clone size: NA; CDR3 protein: CASSQDISGTTFNEQFF; CDR3 DNA: TGTGCCAGCAGCCAAGATATAAGCGGGACCACCTTCAATGAGCAGTTCTTC
V gene: TRBV6-6; D gene: TRBD1; J gene: TRBJ2-7; clone size: NA; CDR3 protein: CASSYRQGRVEQYF; CDR3 DNA: TGTGCCAGCAGTTACAGACAGGGCCGTGTCGAGCAGTACTTC
V gene: TRBV6-5; D gene: NA; J gene: TRBJ1-5; clone size: few; CDR3 protein: CASSYSAGRQPQHF; CDR3 DNA: TGTGCCAGCAGTTACTCCGCAGGGCGACAGCCCCAGCATTTT
V gene: TRBV19; D gene: TRBD2; J gene: TRBJ2-1; clone size: few; CDR3 protein: CASRPSGGANNEQFF; CDR3 DNA: TGTGCCAGTAGGCCTAGCGGGGGGGCCAACAATGAGCAGTTCTTC